This T cell receptor (beta chain) was obtained from a study of shared clonotypes between healthy human individuals. As for the study in general: A few men and a couple of women, aged 18 to 49, were donors. Points from the study as a whole: Clonotypes that were shared across a few donors made up 4% to 6% of naive CD4 clonotypes.

A remark on this clone: Its antigen remains unknown.

Produced via immunoSEQ multiplex PCR; TCRdb's table is partial and in-frame only. The table records approximately 980,000 clones, 60% to 85% of them present only once. This CDR3 spans 17 amino acids. The ends were cut back, 6 bases at V and 5 bases at J, with 22 bases in the middle. CDR1 and CDR2 from the germline V gene are KGHSH and LQKENI. Sequencing was performed on memory CD4+ T cells sorted from blood. Documented subset: CD45RA-negative fraction. The clonotype originates from a young man in good health. The chain combines TRBV18 with TRBJ2-2, with D possibly TRBD1 on 6 matching bases. The CDR3 is CASSLFSGQGDTGELFF. Here the CDR3 DNA reads TGTGCCAGCTCGTTGTTTTCGGGACAAGGGGATACCGGGGAGCTGTTTTTT.